These 2 T cell receptor beta chains were sequenced from one sample in a study of siplizumab effects on memory and regulatory T cells. The method was immunoSEQ multiplex PCR; TCRdb's version includes in-frame clones alone and lacks a portion of them. Of 80,000 to 130,000 clones in the sample, more than 85% were seen once. Specimen: CD4+ T cells sorted from blood. These receptors came from a human donor in good health. Some clones in this sample may be carry-over from other donors' samples.

This chain links TRBV30 with TRBJ2-7; tentative D call: TRBD2 (5 bases). The CDR3 contains 15 residues. From germline, CDR1 is GTSNPN and CDR2 SVGIG (reference sequence). The ends were cut back, 0 bases at V and 4 bases at J, with 16 bases in the middle. CDR3 protein: CAWSVLEGVKYEQYF. CDR3 sequence (DNA): TGTGCCTGGAGTGTCCTAGAGGGAGTAAAGTACGAGCAGTACTTC.

CDR3 sequence reads: CASSLAGTSYEQYF. The CDR3 nucleotides are TGTGCCAGCAGCTTAGCCGGGACTTCCTACGAGCAGTACTTC. The chain has TRBV7-9 and TRBJ2-7; D possibly corresponds to TRBD2 (6 bases). V was cut by 0 bases and J by 1 base, with 7 bases left in between. Germline V gives CDR1 SEHNR, CDR2 FQNEAQ (reference sequence). The CDR3 contains 14 residues. Using reference TRBV7-9 and TRBJ2-7 for the parts outside the CDR3, the full variable domain is DTGVSQNPRHKITKRGQNVTFRCDPISEHNRLYWYRQTLGQGPEFLTYFQNEAQLEKSRLLSDRFSAERPKGSFSTLEIQRTEQGDSAMYLCASSLAGTSYEQYFGPGTRLTVT.